These 24 T cell receptor beta chains originate from one sample sequenced in a study of cytomegalovirus exposure and HLA in healthy donors. PCR primers comprised 60 Vbeta and 13 Jbeta primers. The method was immunoSEQ multiplex PCR; TCRdb's version includes in-frame clones alone and lacks a portion of them. The sample comprises 100,000 to 150,000 clones, about 70% of which are singletons, and 2% to 3% rests with the top ten. The sequencing sample was made of PBMCs. The source of these receptors is a woman in her forties in good health and CMV-seronegative.

The V call is TRBV6-5, the J call TRBJ2-7, with 9 bases that match TRBD1. The CDR3 sequence is 14 residues long. CDR1 MNHEY and CDR2 SVGAGI come from the germline V gene. Trimming removed 6 bases from V and 6 bases from J; junction bases left unmatched: 9. The CDR3 here is CASSPGQGGPEQYF. CDR3 DNA: TGTGCCAGCAGCCCGGGACAGGGAGGGCCCGAGCAGTACTTC.

V is TRBV30 and J is TRBJ2-1, with D perhaps TRBD2 (5 bases). Trimming pared 7 bases from V and 7 bases from J, leaving 17 bases between. This CDR3 has 13 residues. CDR1 is GTSNPN, CDR2 SVGIG, per germline (reference sequence). The CDR3 spells CASEAKATNEQFF. The DNA of the CDR3 is TGTGCCTCGGAGGCGAAGGCGACGAATGAGCAGTTCTTC.

The chain couples TRBV30 to TRBJ1-5, with a tentative D call TRBD1 (5 bases). The CDR3 has 14 amino acids. Trimming took 1 base from V and 0 from J, leaving 7 bases between them. Looked up from germline, CDR1 is GTSNPN and CDR2 is SVGIG (reference sequence). In DNA form, the CDR3 reads TGTGCCTGGAGTGGGACAAATAGCAATCAGCCCCAGCATTTT. It specifies CAWSGTNSNQPQHF.

CDR3 sequence reads: CAWRRGGRENEKLFF. CDR3 DNA: TGTGCCTGGAGGCGAGGGGGCAGGGAAAATGAAAAACTGTTTTTT. The V and J genes are TRBV30 and TRBJ1-4; the match to TRBD1 covers 7 bases. Germline CDR1 and CDR2: GTSNPN and SVGIG (reference sequence). The CDR3 has 15 residues. Losses at the gene ends were 3 bases for V and 5 bases for J; bases not matched to a gene: 9.

The gene calls are TRBV14 and TRBJ2-5, with D possibly matching TRBD1 (6 bases). The V and J ends lost 2 bases and 5 bases respectively, with 18 bases between them. In germline, CDR1 is SGHDN, CDR2 FVKESK. This CDR3 region has 16 residues. DNA of the CDR3: TGTGCCAGCAGCCAAAGGGGGTCTCTTGTCAGTGAGACCCAGTACTTC. It is translated as CASSQRGSLVSETQYF.

The V call is TRBV4-1, the J call TRBJ1-4; D is undetermined. The CDR3 is 15 amino acids. Germline-derived CDR1 and CDR2 are MGHRA and YSYEKL. V shed 4 bases and J shed 0 bases, with 9 bases lying between them. This chain's CDR3 is CASSPKAATNEKLFF. The DNA for the CDR3 is TGCGCCAGCAGCCCTAAGGCGGCAACTAATGAAAAACTGTTTTTT.

This chain links TRBV19 with TRBJ2-7; TRBD1 is a possible D gene (6 bases). The V and J ends lost 7 bases and 0 bases respectively, with 13 bases between them. The CDR3 sequence is 14 residues long. Per the germline V gene, CDR1 is LNHDA and CDR2 is SQIVND (reference sequence). Here the CDR3 DNA reads TGTGCCAGTAAGAGGGCAGGGGCCTCCTACGAGCAGTACTTC. It translates to CASKRAGASYEQYF.

The chain joins TRBV7-8 to TRBJ2-7, with 8 bases that match TRBD2. Germline lookup yields CDR1 SGHVS and CDR2 FQNEAQ. Losses at the gene ends were 2 bases for V and 1 base for J; bases not matched to a gene: 7. The length of the CDR3 is 16 residues. The chain's CDR3 is CASSLRGGLVSYEQYF. The DNA for the CDR3 is TGTGCCAGCAGCTTACGGGGGGGACTAGTTTCCTACGAGCAGTACTTC.

The table lists this clone with a few counts. V is TRBV10-2 and J is TRBJ1-3; D is ambiguous. V dropped 2 bases and J dropped 4 bases, with 15 bases sitting between them. This CDR3 is 16 amino acids long. Germline CDR1 is WSHSY and CDR2 is SAAADI. The CDR3 loop is CASSEGQAARGNTIYF. In DNA form, the CDR3 reads TGCGCCAGCAGTGAGGGGCAGGCAGCTCGAGGAAACACCATATATTTT.

The chain joins TRBV7-8 to TRBJ1-2; 10 bases fit TRBD1. The CDR3 is 14 amino acids. J was trimmed by 6 bases and V by 3 bases; bases with no gene match: 4. From germline, CDR1 is SGHVS and CDR2 FQNEAQ. The CDR3 is CASSLGGQGNGYTF. DNA of the CDR3: TGTGCCAGCAGCTTGGGGGGACAGGGGAATGGCTACACCTTC.

This clone was recorded only once. The CDR3 is CASSWEVSETQYF. The CDR3 nucleotides are TGCGCCAGCAGCTGGGAGGTATCGGAGACCCAGTACTTC. This rearrangement joins TRBV5-1 to TRBJ2-5; maybe TRBD2 (6 bases). The CDR3 totals 13 residues. The ends were cut back, 3 bases at V and 5 bases at J, with 11 bases in the middle. CDR1 is SGHRS and CDR2 is YFSETQ in the germline V gene.

The J gene is TRBJ1-6, the V gene TRBV7-2; D is unclear. Trimming cost V 5 bases and J 4 bases, with 15 bases left between them. The CDR3 has 16 residues. The germline gives CDR1 SGHTA, CDR2 FQGNSA. CDR3 coding DNA: TGTGCCAGCAGCCCACGGTTACTAGGGTATAATTCACCCCTCCACTTT. The encoded protein is CASSPRLLGYNSPLHF.

CDR3 region: CASSFGQGFRSPLHF. The CDR3 DNA sequence: TGTGCCAGCAGCTTCGGACAGGGGTTTAGATCACCCCTCCACTTT. The chain is built from TRBV7-8 and TRBJ1-6, with TRBD1 matching 9 bases. Unmatched junction bases numbered 7, after V lost 3 bases and J lost 10 bases. CDR3 length: 15 amino acids. Germline CDR1 SGHVS, CDR2 FQNEAQ.

This sequence joins TRBV30 and TRBJ1-1, with D perhaps matching TRBD1 (5 bases). V was cut by 3 bases and J by 6 bases, with 14 bases left in between. The CDR3 runs 13 residues. Germline V gene lookup returns CDR1 GTSNPN and CDR2 SVGIG (reference sequence). The CDR3 coding sequence is TGTGCCTGGAGGAGGGGCGGGAGGCCTGAAGCTTTCTTT. It codes for CAWRRGGRPEAFF.

V is TRBV7-3 and J is TRBJ2-2, with D unclear. Trimming removed 5 bases at V and 0 bases at J, with 13 bases between. This CDR3 comprises 16 residues. In germline, CDR1 is SGHTA, CDR2 FQGTGA. The CDR3 sequence: CASSRVGVANTGELFF. DNA for the CDR3: TGTGCCAGCAGCCGAGTTGGAGTCGCGAACACCGGGGAGCTGTTTTTT.

This chain uses TRBV27 with TRBJ1-5, with no clear D. The CDR3 length is 13 residues. Trimming removed 0 bases at V and 3 bases at J, with 3 bases between. Germline CDR1 MNHEY, CDR2 SMNVEV (reference sequence). The CDR3 coding sequence is TGTGCCAGCAGTTTATCGGCCAATCAGCCCCAGCATTTT. Amino acid sequence: CASSLSANQPQHF.

This chain uses TRBV10-2 with TRBJ2-7, with D possibly being TRBD2 (5 bases). V lost 6 bases to trimming and J lost 0 bases, with 12 bases between them. This CDR3 comprises 14 residues. Germline loops: CDR1 WSHSY, CDR2 SAAADI. CDR3 protein: CASRYGGSSYEQYF. The CDR3 nucleotides read TGCGCCAGCAGATACGGAGGAAGCTCCTACGAGCAGTACTTC.

This chain links TRBV25-1 with TRBJ1-1, with no clear D. The CDR3 covers 14 residues. CDR1 and CDR2 (germline): MGHDK, SYGVNS. Trimming removed 6 bases at V and 5 bases at J, with 16 bases between. The CDR3 DNA sequence: TGTGCCAGCAGCCCCTTCACCGGGGTTACTGAAGCTTTCTTT. Translated: CASSPFTGVTEAFF.

The chain recombines TRBV5-1 with TRBJ1-1; no clear D gene. V shed 0 bases and J shed 0 bases, with 9 bases lying between them. Germline V gene data show CDR1 as SGHRS and CDR2 as YFSETQ. The CDR3 loop spans 15 amino acids. The DNA for the CDR3 is TGCGCCAGCAGCTTGGGAGCAGGAATGAACACTGAAGCTTTCTTT. It is translated as CASSLGAGMNTEAFF.

This clone has more than one count but fewer than ten. This chain's CDR3 is CASSQGEEAFF. In DNA form, the CDR3 reads TGTGCCAGCAGCCAAGGGGAGGAAGCTTTCTTT. The chain carries TRBV4-2 and TRBJ1-1; D gene uncertain. V was pared by 1 base and J by 8 bases, with 5 bases between. The CDR3 spans 11 residues. Looked up from germline, CDR1 is LGHNA and CDR2 is YNFKEQ.

In this sample, this clone turned up a few times. The chain uses TRBV30 and TRBJ1-1; D may be TRBD1 (5 bases). From germline, CDR1 is GTSNPN and CDR2 SVGIG (reference sequence). With 4 bases removed from V and 1 base from J, the gap between germline ends came to 10 bases. This CDR3 is built from 13 residues. CDR3 DNA: TGTGCCTGGACCTTGGGGGGGAACACTGAAGCTTTCTTT. This gives the protein CAWTLGGNTEAFF.

The chain is built from TRBV6-6 and TRBJ2-7; 7 positions match TRBD1. CDR3 size: 15 residues. Germline V gene lookup returns CDR1 MNHNY and CDR2 SVGAGI (reference sequence). V was pared by 0 bases and J by 2 bases, with 4 bases of the junction left unmatched. This CDR3 is CASSYSGGHPYEQYF. For the CDR3, the DNA is TGTGCCAGCAGTTACTCAGGGGGCCACCCCTACGAGCAGTACTTC.

The chain couples TRBV27 to TRBJ2-1, with a weak D call TRBD2 (6 bases). CDR3 length equals 17 residues. Germline CDR1 is MNHEY and CDR2 is SMNVEV (reference sequence). Between the trimmed V and J ends, which lost 3 bases and 6 bases, there was a span of 21 bases. For the CDR3, the DNA is TGTGCCAGCAGTTTTGAAGGAGGTCACCTGGAGGGCAATGAGCAGTTCTTC. Translating it yields CASSFEGGHLEGNEQFF.

The V gene is TRBV18, the J gene TRBJ1-1; TRBD1 aligns across 7 bases. Germline CDR1 KGHSH, CDR2 LQKENI. CDR3 length: 16 amino acids. V dropped 6 bases and J dropped 1; count of bases not matched to a gene: 11. CDR3 nucleotide sequence: TGTGCCAGCTCCCCTCAACAGGGGTCTGGGAACACTGAAGCTTTCTTT. It specifies CASSPQQGSGNTEAFF. Full variable domain (outside the CDR3, taken from reference TRBV18 and TRBJ1-1): NAGVMQNPRHLVRRRGQEARLRCSPMKGHSHVYWYRQLPEEGLKFMVYLQKENIIDESGMPKERFSAEFPKEGPSILRIQQVVRGDSAAYFCASSPQQGSGNTEAFFGQGTRLTVV.